The next 32 T cell receptor beta chains were all read from a single sample in a study of T-cell reconstitution after alpha-beta-depleted transplantation in children. Unique molecular identifiers were incorporated into the prepared TCRbeta library. TCRdb re-analysed the PCR reads in MiXCR, keeping a single row per CDR3 protein. The sample has some 500,000 distinct CDR3 sequences; around 17% are singletons. Material: PBMCs from the stem cell graft donor, obtained from the stem cell graft. These receptor sequences come from a human donor who donated a stem cell graft to a child with acute lymphoblastic leukemia.

The chain combines TRBV20-1 with TRBJ2-7; TRBD2 might be the D (7 bases). Trimming cost V 6 bases and J 0 bases, with 15 bases left between them. This CDR3 is built from 14 residues. In germline, CDR1 is DFQATT, CDR2 SNEGSKA (reference sequence). The DNA for the CDR3 is TGCAGTGCCCATAGGGGGAGGGTCTCCTACGAGCAGTACTTC. Encoded protein: CSAHRGRVSYEQYF.

The chain couples TRBV6-1 to TRBJ2-7, with 8 bases fitting TRBD1. The CDR3 spans 13 residues. Germline V gene sequence: CDR1 MNHNS, CDR2 SASEGT. The V segment lost 8 bases and the J segment 7 bases; nucleotides outside the gene matches: 10. CDR3 protein: CASDKGQGREQYF. The CDR3 DNA sequence: TGTGCCAGCGATAAAGGACAGGGTCGGGAGCAGTACTTC.

The chain employs TRBV3-1 and TRBJ2-7; TRBD2 might be the D (5 bases). CDR3 length equals 14 residues. Trimming shortened V by 4 bases and J by 6 bases, and 16 bases separated the two germline ends. CDR1 LGHDT and CDR2 YNNKEL come from the germline V gene (reference sequence). The CDR3 loop is CASSPAERDGEQYF. The CDR3 nucleotides are TGTGCCAGCAGCCCAGCGGAAAGGGATGGCGAGCAGTACTTC.

This clonotype showed up just a few times. The gene calls are TRBV4-1 and TRBJ1-2; D call uncertain. Germline V lookup: CDR1 MGHRA, CDR2 YSYEKL. The CDR3 is made up of 15 amino acids. V lost 5 bases and J 1 base, leaving 14 bases between the germline ends. CDR3 coding DNA: TGCGCCAGCAGCTTCAACGCGGGGAATAACTATGGCTACACCTTC. This encodes CASSFNAGNNYGYTF.

This clonotype was seen only a few times. This chain uses TRBV5-1 with TRBJ2-1; 9 bases line up with TRBD2. V lost 0 bases and J lost 3; bases outside the gene matches: 7. This CDR3 is 17 amino acids long. From germline, CDR1 is SGHRS and CDR2 YFSETQ. The CDR3, as DNA: TGCGCCAGCAGCTTGGTCTCCCCGCGGGAGGGCTACAATGAGCAGTTCTTC. This encodes CASSLVSPREGYNEQFF.

This clonotype has only a few counts. The chain joins TRBV7-8 to TRBJ2-2, with D perhaps TRBD2 (6 bases). Trimming pared 5 bases from V and 4 bases from J, leaving 14 bases between. CDR3 length equals 15 residues. Germline assignment: CDR1 SGHVS and CDR2 FQNEAQ. The CDR3 region has the DNA TGTGCCAGCAGCGCCGGAGGGCCCAGCACCGGGGAGCTGTTTTTT. It encodes CASSAGGPSTGELFF. Together with reference TRBV7-8 and TRBJ2-2, the CDR3 gives the full variable domain: GAGVSQSPRYKVAKRGQDVALRCDPISGHVSLFWYQQALGQGPEFLTYFQNEAQLDKSGLPSDRFFAERPEGSVSTLKIQRTQQEDSAVYLCASSAGGPSTGELFFGEGSRLTVL.

The sample holds a few counts of this clonotype. This chain joins TRBV5-6 and TRBJ2-1; D call uncertain. The V gene's germline CDR1 is SGHDT and CDR2 YYEEEE. The CDR3 contains 14 residues. The V end was cut by 4 bases, the J end by 12 bases, with 20 bases between. In nucleotides, the CDR3 is TGTGCCAGCAGCATCCGAGGTGCGAAAGGGCGGCAGTTCTTC. It encodes CASSIRGAKGRQFF.

The chain couples TRBV9 to TRBJ2-5; 13 bases fit TRBD2. This CDR3 is 15 amino acids long. CDR1 is SGDLS and CDR2 is YYNGEE in the germline V gene. With 4 bases clipped from V and 5 bases from J, the junction kept 5 bases outside the gene matches. CDR3 sequence reads: CASSFGTSGTETQYF. The CDR3 DNA is TGTGCCAGCAGCTTCGGGACTAGCGGGACGGAGACCCAGTACTTC.

This clonotype was counted between two and nine times. The V and J genes are TRBV4-1 and TRBJ2-7; D gene ambiguous. The CDR3 runs to 14 residues. Per germline, CDR1 MGHRA and CDR2 YSYEKL. The V and J ends lost 3 bases and 2 bases respectively, with 11 bases between them. The CDR3 protein is CASSQTDATYEQYF. The CDR3, as DNA: TGCGCCAGCAGCCAGACGGACGCGACCTACGAGCAGTACTTC.

This clonotype was seen at least ten times. This rearrangement joins TRBV12-5 to TRBJ2-3, with 12 positions matching TRBD2. Per the germline V gene, CDR1 is LGHNT and CDR2 is FRNRAP. V lost 4 bases to trimming and J lost 2 bases; unmatched junction nucleotides: 4. This CDR3 has 16 residues. The DNA for the CDR3 is TGTGCTAGTGGTTGGGGACTAGCGGGTCCCACAGATACGCAGTATTTT. Translated: CASGWGLAGPTDTQYF.

The gene calls are TRBV12-5 and TRBJ2-7; no clear D. Germline CDR1 and CDR2: LGHNT and FRNRAP. The CDR3 is 11 residues long. Between the trimmed V and J ends, which lost 0 bases and 3 bases, there was a span of 0 bases. CDR3 in amino acids: CASGLVYEQYF. In DNA, the CDR3 is TGTGCTAGTGGTTTGGTCTACGAGCAGTACTTC.

This clonotype occurred a few times. J is TRBJ2-3 and V is TRBV20-1; D may match TRBD1 or TRBD2 (5 bases each). This CDR3 is built from 15 residues. Trimming stripped 6 bases from V and 0 bases from J, with 16 bases between. The germline V gene encodes CDR1 DFQATT and CDR2 SNEGSKA (reference sequence). The CDR3 loop reads CSARLGTGSTDTQYF. Written as DNA, the CDR3 is TGCAGTGCCCGGCTCGGGACGGGAAGCACAGATACGCAGTATTTT.

This clonotype has more than one count but fewer than ten. V gene TRBV20-1 combines with J gene TRBJ2-3, with 10 nucleotides matching TRBD2. The length of the CDR3 is 14 residues. Unmatched junction bases numbered 2, after V lost 3 bases and J lost 2 bases. Germline lookup yields CDR1 DFQATT and CDR2 SNEGSKA (reference sequence). The CDR3 here is CSASGLAVTDTQYF. The DNA of the CDR3 is TGCAGTGCTAGCGGACTAGCGGTCACAGATACGCAGTATTTT.

This clonotype was seen only a few times. The J gene is TRBJ2-2, the V gene TRBV9; the D gene is possibly TRBD1 (6 bases). This CDR3 is built from 15 residues. The V gene's germline CDR1 is SGDLS and CDR2 YYNGEE. Trimming shortened V by 2 bases and J by 13 bases, and 21 bases separated the two germline ends. CDR3 in DNA: TGTGCCAGCAGCGTGGGACCTGAACAGGGAACGGGGCTGTTTTTT. It encodes CASSVGPEQGTGLFF. Combining the CDR3 with reference TRBV9 and TRBJ2-2 gives the whole variable domain DSGVTQTPKHLITATGQRVTLRCSPRSGDLSVYWYQQSLDQGLQFLIQYYNGEERAKGNILERFSAQQFPDLHSELNLSSLELGDSALYFCASSVGPEQGTGLFFGEGSRLTVL.

This clonotype was detected many times. The chain links TRBV20-1 to TRBJ2-7; possible D gene TRBD1, 6 bases. The CDR3 has 13 residues. The V gene lost 3 bases and the J gene lost 4 bases, with 13 bases spanning the gap. Germline V CDR1 and CDR2: DFQATT, SNEGSKA (reference sequence). This CDR3 reads CSARHRVEYEQYF. In nucleotides, the CDR3 is TGCAGTGCTAGGCACAGGGTAGAGTACGAGCAGTACTTC.

This clonotype was counted between two and nine times. The chain links TRBV18 to TRBJ2-3, with D unresolved. The germline CDR1 and CDR2 sequences are KGHSH and LQKENI. The CDR3 covers 13 residues. V lost 2 bases and J 3 bases, leaving 6 bases between the germline ends. As DNA, the CDR3 is TGTGCCAGCTCACCATCATTGACAGATACGCAGTATTTT. It yields the protein CASSPSLTDTQYF. The whole variable domain, remainder taken from reference TRBV18 and TRBJ2-3, is NAGVMQNPRHLVRRRGQEARLRCSPMKGHSHVYWYRQLPEEGLKFMVYLQKENIIDESGMPKERFSAEFPKEGPSILRIQQVVRGDSAAYFCASSPSLTDTQYFGPGTRLTVL.

The chain is built from TRBV29-1 and TRBJ2-1; D is possibly TRBD2 (5 bases). This CDR3 has 14 residues. Trimming removed 1 base from V and 0 bases from J, with 7 bases in between. From germline, CDR1 is SQVTM and CDR2 ANQGSEA. The CDR3 bases are TGCAGCGTTGAAGGGCTAGCCTCCTACAATGAGCAGTTCTTC. Translation gives CSVEGLASYNEQFF.

In this sample, this clonotype turned up a few times. This chain uses TRBV12-3 or TRBV12-4 with TRBJ1-5; a possible D gene is TRBD1 (6 bases). The CDR3 sequence is 15 residues long. Trimming removed 3 bases from V and 2 bases from J, with 11 bases in between. Here the CDR3 DNA reads TGTGCCAGCAGTTTCGGGGGCTTGGGCAATCAGCCCCAGCATTTT. Protein product: CASSFGGLGNQPQHF.

The genes are TRBV29-1 and TRBJ2-2; weak D call: TRBD1 (5 bases). Between the trimmed V and J ends, which lost 4 bases and 3 bases, there was a span of 9 bases. Germline V gene data show CDR1 as SQVTM and CDR2 as ANQGSEA. The CDR3 loop spans 13 amino acids. The CDR3, as DNA: TGCAGCGTTGTTTGGGGCCACACCGGGGAGCTGTTTTTT. Protein product: CSVVWGHTGELFF.

This sequence joins TRBV5-1 and TRBJ2-7, with 12 bases fitting TRBD1. CDR3 length: 15 residues. The J segment lost 2 bases and the V segment lost 1 base, leaving 1 base of the junction unmatched. The germline V gene encodes CDR1 SGHRS and CDR2 YFSETQ. This chain's CDR3 is CASSLRDRGPYEQYF. The CDR3 nucleotides read TGCGCCAGCAGCTTGCGGGACAGGGGGCCCTACGAGCAGTACTTC. Drawing the rest from reference TRBV5-1 and TRBJ2-7, the complete variable domain is KAGVTQTPRYLIKTRGQQVTLSCSPISGHRSVSWYQQTPGQGLQFLFEYFSETQRNKGNFPGRFSGRQFSNSRSEMNVSTLELGDSALYLCASSLRDRGPYEQYFGPGTRLTVT.

The genes are TRBV20-1 and TRBJ2-1, with a possible D match to TRBD2 (6 bases). The germline V gene encodes CDR1 DFQATT and CDR2 SNEGSKA (reference sequence). Trimming shortened V by 0 bases and J by 4 bases, and 25 bases separated the two germline ends. This CDR3 is built from 19 residues. CDR3 sequence: CSARDVDSVGPGEYNEQFF. The CDR3 DNA follows: TGCAGTGCTAGAGATGTGGATTCGGTGGGGCCGGGAGAGTACAATGAGCAGTTCTTC.

Of note for this clonotype: At one end, the junction sequence differs from germline, possibly due to a read error. The V and J genes are TRBV27 and TRBJ1-1, with D perhaps matching TRBD1 (6 bases). Germline V CDR1 and CDR2: MNHEY, SMNVEV (reference sequence). The CDR3 totals 13 residues. CDR3 loop: CAGSPGVLGEAFF. The CDR3 nucleotides are TGTGCCGGCAGTCCAGGGGTTCTGGGTGAAGCTTTCTTT.

The chain carries TRBV12-3 or TRBV12-4 and TRBJ1-1; D is ambiguous. CDR3 size: 15 residues. Trimming took 6 bases from V and 1 from J, leaving 15 bases between them. The CDR3 sequence is CASRPPGRENTEAFF. The DNA of the CDR3 is TGTGCCAGCAGGCCACCTGGACGGGAGAACACTGAAGCTTTCTTT.

The chain combines TRBV5-1 with TRBJ1-5; 11 bases agree with TRBD1. V was clipped by 10 bases and J by 5 bases; unmatched bases: 11. The CDR3 has 15 residues. Looked up from germline, CDR1 is SGHRS and CDR2 is YFSETQ. This chain's CDR3 is CAGQGARSLDQPQHF. DNA of the CDR3: TGCGCCGGACAGGGGGCGAGGTCTTTAGATCAGCCCCAGCATTTT.

This clonotype showed up just a few times. The chain combines TRBV18 with TRBJ2-5, with D perhaps TRBD1 (5 bases). CDR1 and CDR2 (germline): KGHSH, LQKENI. This CDR3 is built from 15 residues. The V end was cut by 6 bases, the J end by 2 bases, with 16 bases between. The CDR3 here is CASSHRTNSQETQYF. DNA for the CDR3: TGTGCCAGCTCTCACCGGACAAACAGTCAAGAGACCCAGTACTTC.

This clonotype has only a few counts. The chain recombines TRBV27 with TRBJ1-6, with D perhaps TRBD1 (5 bases). This CDR3 has 14 residues. Germline values: CDR1 MNHEY, CDR2 SMNVEV (reference sequence). Trimming took 6 bases from V and 7 from J, leaving 13 bases between them. CDR3 in amino acids: CASRKGTINSPLHF. The CDR3, as DNA: TGTGCCAGCAGAAAAGGGACGATCAATTCACCCCTCCACTTT.

This clonotype was seen a handful of times. The rearrangement links TRBV29-1 to TRBJ2-2; 8 positions match TRBD1. The germline V gene encodes CDR1 SQVTM and CDR2 ANQGSEA. This CDR3 comprises 14 residues. Trimming at V came to 5 bases and at J to 4 bases, leaving 6 bases not matched to a gene. CDR3 sequence reads: CSVRTGFGTGELFF. For the CDR3, the DNA is TGCAGCGTTCGGACAGGGTTCGGCACCGGGGAGCTGTTTTTT.

The rearrangement joins TRBV3-1 to TRBJ2-5, with TRBD2 matching 10 bases. CDR3 length: 19 amino acids. Germline V gives CDR1 LGHDT, CDR2 YNNKEL (reference sequence). V shed 6 bases, J shed 2 bases, and the junction held 18 bases outside the gene matches. The CDR3 DNA is TGTGCCAGCAGTTTATTCCGACTAGCGGGCAATATGGGGCAAGAGACCCAGTACTTC. This sequence encodes CASSLFRLAGNMGQETQYF.

The chain employs TRBV18 and TRBJ1-4, with D unclear. This CDR3 has 15 residues. Germline V gene sequence: CDR1 KGHSH, CDR2 LQKENI. The V end lost 2 bases, the J end lost 0 bases, and 7 bases lay between the germline ends. CDR3 bases: TGTGCCAGCTCACCATCGAGGTCAACTAATGAAAAACTGTTTTTT. Translated, it gives CASSPSRSTNEKLFF.

The J gene is TRBJ2-1, the V gene TRBV6-1; tentatively, D is TRBD2 (6 bases). The CDR3 covers 16 residues. With 6 bases removed from V and 6 bases from J, the gap between germline ends came to 21 bases. Germline V gives CDR1 MNHNS, CDR2 SASEGT. The CDR3 loop is CASREGTSRTLNEQFF. The CDR3 DNA is TGTGCCAGCAGGGAGGGGACCTCTCGTACCCTCAATGAGCAGTTCTTC.

This clonotype was counted only a few times. This sequence joins TRBV29-1 and TRBJ2-1; TRBD2 is a possible D gene (6 bases). V lost 0 bases, J lost 8 bases, and 11 bases lay in between. This CDR3 contains 13 residues. Germline CDR1 is SQVTM and CDR2 is ANQGSEA. CDR3 amino acids: CSVEDYSGDEQFF. As DNA, the CDR3 is TGCAGCGTTGAAGACTATAGCGGTGATGAGCAGTTCTTC.

V gene TRBV12-3 or TRBV12-4 combines with J gene TRBJ2-5; TRBD1 matches at 10 bases. This CDR3 region has 15 residues. The V segment lost 7 bases and the J segment 5 bases; nucleotides outside the gene matches: 10. The CDR3 DNA reads as TGTGCCAGCAAACGTGACAGGGGGCCTTACGAGACCCAGTACTTC. It translates to CASKRDRGPYETQYF.